This TCR beta chain is from a study of CD8+ T cells in alopecia areata. On this clone: Its target is not known.

TCR sequencing used cDNA made by reverse transcription of extracted RNA. Some clones are missing from TCRdb's copy, which holds only in-frame ones; the method was immunoSEQ multiplex PCR. The top ten hold roughly 18% of the sample, which has around 29,000 clones, roughly 60% seen once. The study, taken as a whole, reports: There were also resident alphabeta T cells of normal skin sequenced in scalp samples.

The CDR3 contains 17 residues. Germline V gives CDR1 MNHEY, CDR2 SMNVEV (reference sequence). Germline trimming cut 6 bases from V and 4 bases from J; bases unmatched to any gene: 8. The clonotype was recovered from a human donor with alopecia areata. V usage is TRBV27 and J usage is TRBJ2-6; 11 nucleotides agree with TRBD2. Specimen: NKG2D-high CD8+ T cells sorted from blood. CDR3 region: CASRSTSGVQGANVLTF. CDR3 DNA: TGTGCCAGCAGATCGACTAGCGGGGTCCAAGGGGCCAACGTCCTGACTTTC.